These 27 T cell receptor beta chains came from one sample sequenced in a study of blood T cell repertoires in COVID-19. The protocol was immunoSEQ multiplex PCR, while the TCRdb copy is restricted to in-frame clones and leaves out a portion. The sample holds roughly 130,000 clones, about 79% seen once. Sequenced sample: peripheral blood. The receptor set was obtained from a woman aged 45 to 65 with acute or convalescent COVID-19.

The rearrangement uses TRBV20-1 and TRBJ2-7; 8 positions match TRBD1. The V segment lost 3 bases and the J segment 0 bases; nucleotides outside the gene matches: 10. The germline gives CDR1 DFQATT, CDR2 SNEGSKA (reference sequence). The CDR3 runs 16 residues. The CDR3 DNA sequence: TGCAGTGCTAGTGGGTTCCCGGGACAGGTCTCCTACGAGCAGTACTTC. This codes for CSASGFPGQVSYEQYF.

The CDR3 protein is CASSLEGLATYNEQFF. In DNA, the CDR3 is TGCGCCAGCAGCTTGGAGGGACTAGCAACCTACAATGAGCAGTTCTTC. The chain couples TRBV5-1 to TRBJ2-1; 9 nucleotides match TRBD2. Looked up from germline, CDR1 is SGHRS and CDR2 is YFSETQ. The CDR3 length is 16 residues. With 0 bases clipped from V and 2 bases from J, the junction kept 3 bases outside the gene matches.

This clone was observed a handful of times. The genes are TRBV4-1 and TRBJ1-2, with a weak D call TRBD1 (6 bases). V was trimmed by 0 bases and J by 2 bases, leaving 13 bases between them. Germline CDR1 reads MGHRA; CDR2 reads YSYEKL. The CDR3 runs 16 residues. The CDR3 region is CASSQEETGKNYGYTF. The CDR3 DNA reads as TGCGCCAGCAGCCAAGAAGAAACAGGGAAAAACTATGGCTACACCTTC.

CDR3 sequence: CAWSVLHSNQPQHF. The CDR3 DNA sequence: TGTGCCTGGAGTGTACTTCATAGCAATCAGCCCCAGCATTTT. The V gene is TRBV30, the J gene TRBJ1-5, with unresolved D. V was cut by 0 bases and J by 0 bases, with 6 bases left in between. This CDR3 comprises 14 residues. Per germline, CDR1 GTSNPN and CDR2 SVGIG (reference sequence).

The CDR3 reads CASSKRTTLGHKNGGYTF. The CDR3 DNA reads TGTGCCAGCAGCAAAAGAACGACCCTTGGGCATAAAAACGGTGGCTACACCTTC. The chain recombines TRBV21-1 with TRBJ1-2; TRBD1 was called by the table and not checked on the DNA. TRBV21-1 is tagged as a pseudogene. CDR3 length: 18 residues.

The chain recombines TRBV28 with TRBJ1-5, with D possibly TRBD1 on 6 matching bases. This CDR3 spans 14 amino acids. The germline CDR1 and CDR2 sequences are MDHEN and SYDVKM. Trimming removed 6 bases at V and 0 bases at J, with 9 bases between. CDR3 DNA sequence: TGTGCCAGCAGGCAGACAGGTAGCAATCAGCCCCAGCATTTT. It codes for CASRQTGSNQPQHF.

V and J are TRBV27 and TRBJ1-6, with TRBD1 identical over 10 bases. CDR1 is MNHEY and CDR2 is SMNVEV in the germline V gene (reference sequence). With 4 bases clipped from V and 7 bases from J, the junction kept 1 base outside the gene matches. The CDR3 has 14 amino acids. The CDR3 reads CASSSTGGNSPLHF. The CDR3 region has the DNA TGTGCCAGCAGTTCGACAGGGGGCAATTCACCCCTCCACTTT.

The chain couples TRBV6-5 to TRBJ1-6; tentatively, D is TRBD1 (5 bases). V was cut by 6 bases and J by 3 bases, with 12 bases left in between. Per the germline V gene, CDR1 is MNHEY and CDR2 is SVGAGI. CDR3 size: 15 residues. The CDR3 sequence is CASRTDSFYNSPLHF. Here the CDR3 DNA reads TGTGCCAGCAGAACCGACAGTTTCTATAATTCACCCCTCCACTTT.

The chain links TRBV30 to TRBJ1-5; TRBD1 aligns across 7 bases. The CDR3 spans 19 residues. The J segment lost 0 bases and the V segment lost 0 bases, leaving 14 bases of the junction unmatched. The germline V gene encodes CDR1 GTSNPN and CDR2 SVGIG (reference sequence). In DNA, the CDR3 is TGTGCCTGGAGTGTAGCGCCGACAGGGCGGCGCGTTAGCAATCAGCCCCAGCATTTT. Translating gives CAWSVAPTGRRVSNQPQHF.

The chain uses TRBV5-4 and TRBJ1-1; D call uncertain. V shed 4 bases and J shed 4 bases, with 20 bases lying between them. Germline CDR1 SGHNT, CDR2 YYREEE (reference sequence). CDR3 size: 16 residues. In nucleotides, the CDR3 is TGTGCCAGCAGCCCCTCACCGAGGCTCCTGGGCACTGAAGCTTTCTTT. Its protein product is CASSPSPRLLGTEAFF.

V usage is TRBV5-1 and J usage is TRBJ2-1, with a possible D match to TRBD2 (5 bases). Per germline, CDR1 SGHRS and CDR2 YFSETQ. V lost 4 bases to trimming and J lost 2 bases, with 13 bases between them. This CDR3 region has 15 residues. CDR3 sequence reads: CASSQRGLTYNEQFF. The DNA for the CDR3 is TGCGCCAGCAGCCAGCGCGGACTCACCTACAATGAGCAGTTCTTC.

Remarks on this clone: The same CDR3 can be traced to other DNA sequences in this sample. The chain recombines TRBV6-6 with TRBJ2-2, with 7 bases lining up with TRBD1. Germline-derived CDR1 and CDR2 are MNHNY and SVGAGI (reference sequence). The ends lost 3 bases at V and 6 bases at J; junction bases unmatched: 4. This CDR3 contains 14 residues. The CDR3 DNA follows: TGTGCCAGCAGTTATGACAGGGAATCCGGGGAGCTGTTTTTT. Translated: CASSYDRESGELFF.

The J gene is TRBJ2-5, the V gene TRBV9, with 9 positions matching TRBD2. The CDR3 loop spans 16 amino acids. Germline assignment: CDR1 SGDLS and CDR2 YYNGEE. The trim removed 0 bases at V and 4 bases at J, leaving 7 bases unmatched. The DNA for the CDR3 is TGTGCCAGCAGCGTAGATCGCGGGGGGGCGGGAGAGACCCAGTACTTC. This sequence encodes CASSVDRGGAGETQYF.

The V call is TRBV6-5, the J call TRBJ1-3; D gene ambiguous. Trimming shortened V by 8 bases and J by 1 base, and 15 bases separated the two germline ends. CDR1 MNHEY and CDR2 SVGAGI come from the germline V gene. CDR3 length: 15 residues. This chain's CDR3 is CASSSTRVSGNTIYF. The CDR3 nucleotides are TGTGCCAGCTCCTCCACCCGGGTGTCTGGAAACACCATATATTTT.

V gene TRBV7-3 combines with J gene TRBJ2-1, with 8 bases that match TRBD2. Germline CDR1 is SGHTA and CDR2 is FQGTGA. This CDR3 region has 13 residues. The V segment lost 6 bases and the J segment 6 bases; nucleotides outside the gene matches: 4. The CDR3 sequence: CASSPTSGNEQFF. The CDR3 bases are TGTGCCAGCAGTCCTACTAGCGGCAATGAGCAGTTCTTC.

V gene TRBV5-1 combines with J gene TRBJ1-2; 9 bases are a match to TRBD1. Germline V gives CDR1 SGHRS, CDR2 YFSETQ. The CDR3 extends over 14 amino acids. J was trimmed by 8 bases and V by 3 bases; bases with no gene match: 8. The DNA of the CDR3 is TGCGCCAGCAGCTCGGACAGGGGTTTGAGGGGCTACACCTTC. Translating gives CASSSDRGLRGYTF.

This sequence joins TRBV9 and TRBJ1-3; tentative D call: TRBD1 (5 bases). CDR1 is SGDLS and CDR2 is YYNGEE in the germline V gene. Trimming took off 1 base at V and 0 bases at J, with 8 bases between the two ends. CDR3 size: 15 residues. Written as DNA, the CDR3 is TGTGCCAGCAGCGTATCGGGGGACTCTGGAAACACCATATATTTT. As protein: CASSVSGDSGNTIYF.

This chain uses TRBV3-1 (or the pseudogene TRBV3-2) with TRBJ2-5; TRBD1 is a possible D gene (5 bases). Germline loops: CDR1 LGHDT, CDR2 YNNKEL (reference sequence). This CDR3 spans 15 amino acids. The V end was cut by 2 bases, the J end by 1 base, with 11 bases between. The CDR3 DNA sequence: TGTGCCAGCAGCCAAAAAGGCAGGGCCCAAGAGACCCAGTACTTC. Translated, it gives CASSQKGRAQETQYF.

The chain couples TRBV4-2 to TRBJ2-2; TRBD1 agrees at 8 bases. Germline V gives CDR1 LGHNA, CDR2 YNFKEQ. V was pared by 0 bases and J by 0 bases, with 6 bases of the junction left unmatched. This CDR3 region has 18 residues. CDR3 in DNA: TGTGCCAGCAGCCAAGATAAGAACAGGGGGACGAACACCGGGGAGCTGTTTTTT. As protein: CASSQDKNRGTNTGELFF.

This chain joins TRBV18 and TRBJ2-2; 7 nucleotides match TRBD1. This CDR3 has 16 amino acids. V lost 5 bases, J lost 5 bases, and 11 bases stayed unmatched. CDR1 is KGHSH and CDR2 is LQKENI in the germline V gene. The CDR3 region is CASSELGQFITGELFF. Written as DNA, the CDR3 is TGTGCCAGCTCAGAATTGGGACAGTTTATAACCGGGGAGCTGTTTTTT. Full variable domain (remainder filled in from reference TRBV18 and TRBJ2-2): NAGVMQNPRHLVRRRGQEARLRCSPMKGHSHVYWYRQLPEEGLKFMVYLQKENIIDESGMPKERFSAEFPKEGPSILRIQQVVRGDSAAYFCASSELGQFITGELFFGEGSRLTVL.

The chain is built from TRBV12-3 or TRBV12-4 and TRBJ1-4; the D gene is possibly TRBD1 (6 bases). The CDR3 is 13 residues long. Trimming stripped 4 bases from V and 8 bases from J, with 11 bases between. The DNA of the CDR3 is TGTGCCAGCAGTTCCAGGGGTGGAGAAAAACTGTTTTTT. Its protein product is CASSSRGGEKLFF.

The sample holds one count of this clone. The V and J genes are TRBV2 and TRBJ2-3, with D possibly being TRBD1 (6 bases). The CDR3 runs 15 residues. Germline CDR1 and CDR2: SNHLY and FYNNEI. V lost 3 bases and J 3 bases, leaving 13 bases between the germline ends. This CDR3 reads CASSDRGQITDTQYF. The CDR3 DNA reads TGTGCCAGCAGTGACAGGGGACAAATTACAGATACGCAGTATTTT.

The V and J genes are TRBV18 and TRBJ1-1; D gene uncertain. The CDR3 is made up of 15 amino acids. The germline V and J ends were trimmed by 0 bases and 3 bases, with 11 bases remaining between them. Germline V gene data show CDR1 as KGHSH and CDR2 as LQKENI. In DNA form, the CDR3 reads TGTGCCAGCTCACCACCTCTAAGGCAGGACACTGAAGCTTTCTTT. Protein product: CASSPPLRQDTEAFF. The whole variable domain, remainder taken from reference TRBV18 and TRBJ1-1, is NAGVMQNPRHLVRRRGQEARLRCSPMKGHSHVYWYRQLPEEGLKFMVYLQKENIIDESGMPKERFSAEFPKEGPSILRIQQVVRGDSAAYFCASSPPLRQDTEAFFGQGTRLTVV.

This chain uses TRBV2 with TRBJ1-5; the D is unclear. The length of the CDR3 is 13 residues. Germline CDR1 SNHLY, CDR2 FYNNEI. V was trimmed by 8 bases and J by 4 bases, leaving 12 bases between them. This CDR3 is CASVRGFNQPQHF. CDR3 DNA sequence: TGTGCCAGCGTGCGGGGTTTTAATCAGCCCCAGCATTTT.

This chain connects TRBV5-8 to TRBJ2-7, with TRBD1 matching 7 bases. V shed 5 bases, J shed 2 bases, and the junction held 4 bases outside the gene matches. The germline V gene has CDR1 SGHTS and CDR2 YDEGEE. The CDR3 is 13 amino acids. The CDR3 nucleotides are TGTGCCAGCAGTGGGGACAGAACCTACGAGCAGTACTTC. Translation: CASSGDRTYEQYF.

The V gene is TRBV9, the J gene TRBJ1-2; tentatively, D is TRBD1 (6 bases). The CDR3 runs 17 residues. V was cut by 2 bases and J by 1 base, with 18 bases left in between. Germline V gene lookup returns CDR1 SGDLS and CDR2 YYNGEE. The CDR3 coding sequence is TGTGCCAGCAGCGTGGATCCCGACAGGACCTTTAACTATGGCTACACCTTC. Its translation is CASSVDPDRTFNYGYTF. Drawing the rest from reference TRBV9 and TRBJ1-2, the complete variable domain is DSGVTQTPKHLITATGQRVTLRCSPRSGDLSVYWYQQSLDQGLQFLIQYYNGEERAKGNILERFSAQQFPDLHSELNLSSLELGDSALYFCASSVDPDRTFNYGYTFGSGTRLTVV.

This clone was counted a single time. The chain recombines TRBV7-9 with TRBJ2-3, with D maybe TRBD1 (6 bases). The germline V gene has CDR1 SEHNR and CDR2 FQNEAQ (reference sequence). V lost 2 bases and J 4 bases, leaving 10 bases between the germline ends. The CDR3 has 14 residues. The CDR3 reads CASSLRSGADTQYF. CDR3 nucleotide sequence: TGTGCCAGCAGCTTACGGTCAGGGGCAGATACGCAGTATTTT.